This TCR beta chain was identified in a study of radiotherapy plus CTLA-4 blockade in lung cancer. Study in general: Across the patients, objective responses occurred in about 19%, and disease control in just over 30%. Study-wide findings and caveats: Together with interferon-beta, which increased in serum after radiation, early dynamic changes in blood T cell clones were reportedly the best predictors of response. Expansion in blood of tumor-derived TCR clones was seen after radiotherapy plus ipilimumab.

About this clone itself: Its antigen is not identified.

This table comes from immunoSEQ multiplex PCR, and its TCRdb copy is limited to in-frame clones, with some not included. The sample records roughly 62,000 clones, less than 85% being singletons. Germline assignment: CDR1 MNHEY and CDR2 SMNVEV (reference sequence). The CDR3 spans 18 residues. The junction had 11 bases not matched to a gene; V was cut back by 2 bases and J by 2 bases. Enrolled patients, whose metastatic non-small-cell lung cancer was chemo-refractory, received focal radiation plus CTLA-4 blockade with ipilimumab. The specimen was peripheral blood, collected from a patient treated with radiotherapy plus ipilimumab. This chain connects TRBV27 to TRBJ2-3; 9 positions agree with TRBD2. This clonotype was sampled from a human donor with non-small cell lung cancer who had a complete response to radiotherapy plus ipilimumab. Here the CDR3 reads CASSLGTLRGGNTDTQYF. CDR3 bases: TGTGCCAGCAGTTTAGGGACTTTGCGGGGGGGTAACACAGATACGCAGTATTTT.